Presented here are 21 T cell receptor beta chains from one specimen sequenced in a study of cytomegalovirus exposure and HLA in healthy donors. A multiplex PCR was run with 60 Vbeta primers and 13 Jbeta primers. TCRdb's copy holds only in-frame clones and misses some; the assay was immunoSEQ multiplex PCR. The sample includes 70,000 to 95,000 clones, around 80% of them seen just once. The sequenced sample was PBMCs. The receptors were sampled from a male donor in good health and CMV-seronegative.

The table lists this clone with a count of one. The CDR3 DNA sequence: TGTGCCAGCAGTTTTAACACCTGGCAGCCCCAGCATTTT. Translation: CASSFNTWQPQHF. This rearrangement joins TRBV28 to TRBJ1-5, with D unresolved. With 3 bases removed from V and 7 bases from J, the gap between germline ends came to 10 bases. Germline CDR1 is MDHEN and CDR2 is SYDVKM. This CDR3 is 13 amino acids long.

The chain couples TRBV6-5 to TRBJ1-3; 9 bases agree with TRBD1. CDR1 and CDR2 from the germline V gene are MNHEY and SVGAGI. J gave up 4 bases and V 4 bases, and 8 bases lay outside the gene matches. The CDR3 is made up of 16 amino acids. CDR3 nucleotide sequence: TGTGCCAGCAGTTTAAGGACAGGGGAGACAGGAAACACCATATATTTT. Amino acids: CASSLRTGETGNTIYF.

This sequence joins TRBV5-4 and TRBJ2-7; perhaps TRBD2 as D (7 bases). V lost 3 bases to trimming and J lost 4 bases, with 17 bases between them. The CDR3 is made up of 15 amino acids. Per germline, CDR1 SGHNT and CDR2 YYREEE (reference sequence). For the CDR3, the DNA is TGTGCCAGCAGCTGGCCGGAGAGCGGGACATACGAGCAGTACTTC. It yields the protein CASSWPESGTYEQYF.

The chain has TRBV27 and TRBJ2-7; TRBD1 is a possible D gene (5 bases). The CDR3 has 15 amino acids. CDR1 and CDR2 (germline): MNHEY, SMNVEV (reference sequence). The ends were cut back, 5 bases at V and 4 bases at J, with 18 bases in the middle. For the CDR3, the DNA is TGTGCCAGCAGTCTAACGTCCCAGGGTGGATACGAGCAGTACTTC. Residues: CASSLTSQGGYEQYF.

There are a few counts of this clone. The chain is built from TRBV9 and TRBJ2-5; TRBD1 aligns across 7 bases. This CDR3 has 15 amino acids. Unmatched junction bases numbered 8, after V lost 4 bases and J lost 2 bases. Germline loops: CDR1 SGDLS, CDR2 YYNGEE. The CDR3 spells CASSPMGQLQETQYF. CDR3 DNA: TGTGCCAGCAGCCCCATGGGACAGTTACAAGAGACCCAGTACTTC. Full variable domain (rest looked up from reference TRBV9 and TRBJ2-5): DSGVTQTPKHLITATGQRVTLRCSPRSGDLSVYWYQQSLDQGLQFLIQYYNGEERAKGNILERFSAQQFPDLHSELNLSSLELGDSALYFCASSPMGQLQETQYFGPGTRLLVL.

The chain is built from TRBV27 and TRBJ2-5, with 11 bases matching TRBD1. The V segment lost 6 bases and the J segment 5 bases; nucleotides outside the gene matches: 8. This CDR3 is built from 15 residues. The V gene's germline CDR1 is MNHEY and CDR2 SMNVEV (reference sequence). Written as DNA, the CDR3 is TGTGCCAGCAGGAACGGACAGGGGGCTTGGGAGACCCAGTACTTC. Its protein is CASRNGQGAWETQYF.

This clone has a handful of counts. The chain couples TRBV4-2 to TRBJ2-1; D is ambiguous. Trimming cost V 4 bases and J 8 bases, with 12 bases left between them. The CDR3 contains 13 residues. Per the germline V gene, CDR1 is LGHNA and CDR2 is YNFKEQ. In DNA, the CDR3 is TGTGCCAGCAGCCCAGGTAATCTGGATGAGCAGTTCTTC. Translating gives CASSPGNLDEQFF.

The J gene is TRBJ1-2, the V gene TRBV29-1; D remains unclear. The CDR3 runs to 14 residues. Germline V gene data show CDR1 as SQVTM and CDR2 as ANQGSEA. Trimming took off 4 bases at V and 4 bases at J, with 16 bases between the two ends. CDR3 amino acids: CSVVLESGFYGYTF. Written as DNA, the CDR3 is TGCAGCGTTGTGCTAGAATCGGGGTTCTATGGCTACACCTTC.

The gene calls are TRBV5-1 and TRBJ1-1, with TRBD1 as a possible D gene (5 bases). The CDR3 has 15 residues. CDR1 and CDR2 (germline): SGHRS, YFSETQ. The V end lost 0 bases, the J end lost 5 bases, and 14 bases lay between the germline ends. CDR3 residues: CASSLAFGGVTEAFF. The DNA of the CDR3 is TGCGCCAGCAGCTTGGCCTTTGGGGGGGTAACTGAAGCTTTCTTT. Variable domain in full (rest from reference TRBV5-1 and TRBJ1-1): KAGVTQTPRYLIKTRGQQVTLSCSPISGHRSVSWYQQTPGQGLQFLFEYFSETQRNKGNFPGRFSGRQFSNSRSEMNVSTLELGDSALYLCASSLAFGGVTEAFFGQGTRLTVV.

The V gene is TRBV12-5, the J gene TRBJ1-4; D may be TRBD1 (6 bases). The CDR3 consists of 15 residues. The V end lost 2 bases, the J end lost 7 bases, and 14 bases lay between the germline ends. Germline assignment: CDR1 LGHNT and CDR2 FRNRAP. This chain's CDR3 is CASGLFRGATEKLFF. For the CDR3, the DNA is TGTGCTAGTGGTTTGTTTCGGGGGGCGACTGAAAAACTGTTTTTT.

A few counts support this clone. One end of the junction varies from germline; a read error may be responsible. V gene TRBV2 combines with J gene TRBJ1-2; weak D call: TRBD1 (6 bases). Germline values: CDR1 SNHLY, CDR2 FYNNEI. There are 12 residues in the CDR3. The CDR3 sequence is CASRLAGDGYPF. CDR3 coding DNA: TGTGCCAGCAGATTGGCAGGGGATGGCTACCCCTTC.

The chain is built from TRBV9 and TRBJ2-2, with 7 bases that match TRBD2. The CDR3 is 17 amino acids. The trim removed 0 bases at V and 4 bases at J, leaving 9 bases unmatched. Germline CDR1 and CDR2: SGDLS and YYNGEE. The CDR3 DNA reads as TGTGCCAGCAGCGTAGGGTTAGGACTAGTTTCCACCGGGGAGCTGTTTTTT. Translated, it gives CASSVGLGLVSTGELFF.

The V call is TRBV10-2, the J call TRBJ2-7; the match to TRBD1 covers 8 bases. The CDR3 has 13 residues. Germline V gives CDR1 WSHSY, CDR2 SAAADI. V shed 8 bases and J 3 bases; nucleotides not matched to a gene: 6. As DNA, the CDR3 is TGCGCCAGCCTCAGGGGGCAGTTCTACGAGCAGTACTTC. The encoded protein is CASLRGQFYEQYF.

There are a few counts of this clone. The chain carries TRBV27 and TRBJ1-1; TRBD1 matches 9 bases. The germline V gene encodes CDR1 MNHEY and CDR2 SMNVEV (reference sequence). J lost 2 bases, V lost 3 bases, and 4 bases had no gene match. The CDR3 sequence is 15 residues long. Here the CDR3 DNA reads TGTGCCAGCAGTTTCCAGACAGGGGGAAACACTGAAGCTTTCTTT. This codes for CASSFQTGGNTEAFF.

The chain links TRBV9 to TRBJ1-2; D is perhaps TRBD1 (6 bases). This CDR3 comprises 17 residues. The V gene lost 4 bases and the J gene lost 4 bases, with 23 bases spanning the gap. Germline V gives CDR1 SGDLS, CDR2 YYNGEE. The CDR3 DNA reads as TGTGCCAGCAGCCCCCGCCCCCAGGGGCCCTCAGGCTATGGCTACACCTTC. This gives the protein CASSPRPQGPSGYGYTF.

This clone showed up just once. V usage is TRBV4-3 and J usage is TRBJ2-7, with D tentatively TRBD1 (5 bases). Trimming removed 2 bases from V and 2 bases from J, with 16 bases in between. From germline, CDR1 is LGHNA and CDR2 YSLEER. This CDR3 region has 16 residues. DNA of the CDR3: TGCGCCAGCAGCCAAACCACGCAGACAGATCCCTACGAGCAGTACTTC. This sequence encodes CASSQTTQTDPYEQYF.

For this clone: An end of the junction does not agree with germline; a read error may underlie this. The chain recombines TRBV5-4 with TRBJ1-2; D is possibly TRBD1 (5 bases). CDR1 and CDR2 from the germline V gene are SGHNT and YYREEE (reference sequence). The CDR3 is 13 amino acids. The CDR3 bases are TGTGCCAGCAGCGCCGTGGGGGGTAATAGCTACCCCTTC. Translated, it gives CASSAVGGNSYPF.

The chain couples TRBV11-2 to TRBJ1-3; D might be TRBD1 (5 bases). Germline V gives CDR1 SGHAT, CDR2 FQNNGV. CDR3 size: 16 residues. Trimming removed 10 bases from V and 0 bases from J, with 19 bases in between. For the CDR3, the DNA is TGTGCCACCCGAGGAATGGGGCGGAGCTCTGGAAACACCATATATTTT. This translates into CATRGMGRSSGNTIYF.

The V call is TRBV25-1, the J call TRBJ2-7; weak D call: TRBD1 (5 bases). Trimming shortened V by 4 bases and J by 6 bases, and 13 bases separated the two germline ends. Per germline, CDR1 MGHDK and CDR2 SYGVNS. The CDR3 has 13 amino acids. CDR3: CASSGTGRGEQYF. The CDR3 coding sequence is TGTGCCAGCAGTGGAACAGGACGTGGCGAGCAGTACTTC.

This chain joins TRBV28 and TRBJ2-3; TRBD2 matches 8 bases. This CDR3 has 15 residues. CDR1 is MDHEN and CDR2 is SYDVKM in the germline V gene. V shed 7 bases, J shed 2 bases, and the junction held 8 bases outside the gene matches. CDR3 nucleotide sequence: TGTGCCAGCACCGGGACTAGTGTGTCCACAGATACGCAGTATTTT. Its translation is CASTGTSVSTDTQYF.

The chain links TRBV28 to TRBJ1-5; 7 positions agree with TRBD1. The junction had 12 bases not matched to a gene; V was cut back by 4 bases and J by 3 bases. This CDR3 comprises 17 residues. Germline loops: CDR1 MDHEN, CDR2 SYDVKM. The CDR3 here is CASSSIRDRNVNQPQHF. The CDR3 DNA is TGTGCCAGCAGTTCTATCCGGGACAGAAACGTCAATCAGCCCCAGCATTTT.